This record concerns one T cell receptor beta chain sequence. This CDR3 has 16 amino acids. The V gene end was trimmed by 0 bases and the J gene end by 6 bases; junction bases not matched to a gene: 10. Germline V lookup: CDR1 MNHEY, CDR2 SVGEGT. These data come from a study of blood T cell repertoires in COVID-19. Study background: Acute and convalescent COVID-19 samples came from the United States, Italy and Spain.

Cohorts were based on clinical histories the participants reported. Here immunoSEQ multiplex PCR was the method, and the copy in TCRdb shows in-frame clones only, minus some. The table shows over 250,000 clones, with more than 90% occurring only once. The rearrangement links TRBV6-2 or TRBV6-3 to TRBJ2-7, with 8 bases identical to TRBD1. The source material was PBMCs or T cells enriched from blood (not recorded which). The sequence came from a man aged 55 to 70 who had recovered from COVID-19. CDR3 DNA: TGTGCCAGCAGTTACTCAGGAGACAGGGGATCTGGCGAGCAGTACTTC. Protein sequence: CASSYSGDRGSGEQYF.